The clone carrying this T cell receptor (beta chain) has a single count. The sample originates from a study of blood T cell repertoires in COVID-19. Study as a whole: Samples of COVID-19 (acute and convalescent) were obtained from the United States, Italy and Spain. T cells, B-cell-depleted T cells, or PBMCs provided the cDNA or gDNA that served as material.

Method: immunoSEQ multiplex PCR; TCRdb's copy keeps in-frame clones and lacks some. This sample has about 180,000 clones, with 80% to 90% found just once. Germline loops: CDR1 SGHNT, CDR2 YENEEA. The junction had 12 bases not matched to a gene; V was cut back by 5 bases and J by 4 bases. The CDR3 loop spans 18 amino acids. The origin of this receptor is a woman in her 70s with COVID-19, enrolled during active disease. Sequenced input: peripheral blood. The V and J genes are TRBV11-3 and TRBJ2-5, with 14 bases aligning to TRBD2. CDR3 sequence: CASSKGTSGSTAPETQYF. The DNA of the CDR3 is TGTGCCAGCAGCAAAGGGACTAGCGGGAGCACGGCCCCAGAGACCCAGTACTTC.